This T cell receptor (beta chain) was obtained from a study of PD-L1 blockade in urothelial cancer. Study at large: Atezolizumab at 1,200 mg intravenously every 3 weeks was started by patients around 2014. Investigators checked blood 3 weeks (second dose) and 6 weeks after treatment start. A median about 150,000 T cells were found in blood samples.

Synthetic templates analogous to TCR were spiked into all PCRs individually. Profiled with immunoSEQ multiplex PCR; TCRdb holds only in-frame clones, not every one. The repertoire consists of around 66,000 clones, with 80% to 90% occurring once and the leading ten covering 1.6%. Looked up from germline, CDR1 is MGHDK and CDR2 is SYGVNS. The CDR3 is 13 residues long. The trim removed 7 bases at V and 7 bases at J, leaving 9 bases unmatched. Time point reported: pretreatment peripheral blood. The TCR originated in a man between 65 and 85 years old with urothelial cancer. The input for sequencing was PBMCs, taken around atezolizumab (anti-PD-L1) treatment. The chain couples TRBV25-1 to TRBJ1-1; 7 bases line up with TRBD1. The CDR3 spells CASTLGQVGEAFF. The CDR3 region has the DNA TGTGCCAGCACCCTAGGACAGGTCGGTGAAGCTTTCTTT.